This TCR beta chain was found in a study of cytomegalovirus exposure and HLA in healthy donors. Overall study findings and caveats: The study reported that TCR beta sequences accurately predicted HLA-A and HLA-B alleles in most subjects.

PCR amplification relied on 60 Vbeta primers (plus 13 Jbeta primers). The protocol was immunoSEQ multiplex PCR, while the TCRdb copy is restricted to in-frame clones and leaves out a portion. Here the sample spans 200,000 or so clones, 75% to 90% being singletons. The sample holds a few counts of this clone. What it binds is not known. J was trimmed by 1 base and V by 2 bases; bases with no gene match: 3. Germline V gene sequence: CDR1 LGHNA, CDR2 YNFKEQ. The CDR3 consists of 16 residues. The clonotype was recovered from a man aged 40-50 years in good health and CMV-seropositive. This rearrangement joins TRBV4-2 to TRBJ2-2; 8 positions agree with TRBD1. Input material: PBMCs. The CDR3 here is CASSQRTGGNTGELFF. For the CDR3, the DNA is TGTGCCAGCAGCCAAAGAACAGGGGGGAACACCGGGGAGCTGTTTTTT.